Shown below are 20 T cell receptor beta chains from a single sample sequenced in a study of T cell responses to AZD1222 COVID-19 vaccine. Only in-frame clones appear in the TCRdb table, and some are missing; sequencing was by immunoSEQ multiplex PCR. The sample lists fewer than 200,000 clones; 85% to 95% were seen once. The sequencing here drew on peripheral blood, taken on day 0 of AZD1222 vaccination. Receptors originate from an adult in good health.

This clone was detected once. The genes are TRBV5-1 and TRBJ2-1; 11 nucleotides align to TRBD2. J lost 6 bases, V lost 4 bases, and 6 bases had no gene match. This CDR3 comprises 15 residues. Germline V gene lookup returns CDR1 SGHRS and CDR2 YFSETQ. CDR3 amino acids: CASSKLAGEVNEQFF. CDR3 coding DNA: TGCGCCAGCAGCAAACTAGCGGGAGAGGTCAATGAGCAGTTCTTC.

V and J are TRBV5-1 and TRBJ2-3; 10 nucleotides align to TRBD2. The germline CDR1 and CDR2 sequences are SGHRS and YFSETQ. This CDR3 has 17 residues. V dropped 0 bases and J dropped 5; count of bases not matched to a gene: 9. This CDR3 is CASSLGGASGSQDTQYF. In DNA form, the CDR3 reads TGCGCCAGCAGCTTGGGCGGCGCTAGCGGGAGCCAAGATACGCAGTATTTT.

This sequence joins TRBV5-1 and TRBJ1-2, with D possibly being TRBD1 (6 bases). The CDR3 runs to 15 residues. The germline gives CDR1 SGHRS, CDR2 YFSETQ. Trimming cost V 5 bases and J 4 bases, with 18 bases left between them. CDR3 nucleotide sequence: TGCGCCAGCAGGCGGGACCCCCAGGGGCCCTATGGCTACACCTTC. Amino acid sequence: CASRRDPQGPYGYTF.

This sequence joins TRBV12-3 or TRBV12-4 and TRBJ2-1, with 8 bases fitting TRBD2. The CDR3 consists of 13 residues. Germline trimming cut 3 bases from V and 8 bases from J; bases unmatched to any gene: 3. The CDR3 loop is CASSFGLADEQFF. The CDR3 DNA sequence: TGTGCCAGCAGTTTTGGACTAGCAGATGAGCAGTTCTTC.

The chain carries TRBV6-4 and TRBJ2-7, with 7 bases lining up with TRBD1. Losses at the gene ends were 9 bases for V and 3 bases for J; bases not matched to a gene: 11. In germline, CDR1 is MRHNA, CDR2 SNTAGT. The CDR3 is 14 amino acids. The CDR3 coding sequence is TGTGCCAGACGACCCCGGGACAGAAACTACGAGCAGTACTTC. It translates to CARRPRDRNYEQYF.

This chain connects TRBV28 to TRBJ1-6; tentatively, D is TRBD1 (6 bases). CDR3 length equals 12 residues. CDR1 is MDHEN, CDR2 SYDVKM, per germline. V lost 6 bases, J lost 11 bases, and 11 bases lay in between. The CDR3 reads CASRWGRTPLHF. CDR3 coding DNA: TGTGCCAGCAGATGGGGGCGAACACCCCTCCACTTT.

The chain combines TRBV19 with TRBJ2-7; D assignment may be TRBD1 or TRBD2 (5 bases each). Germline CDR1 and CDR2: LNHDA and SQIVND (reference sequence). V lost 0 bases and J lost 7, with 16 bases in between. The CDR3 runs 15 residues. For the CDR3, the DNA is TGTGCCAGTAGTATAGATCGGGCCGGGGCCGGGGAGCAGTACTTC. Amino acids: CASSIDRAGAGEQYF. The full variable domain, rest sourced from reference TRBV19 and TRBJ2-7, is DGGITQSPKYLFRKEGQNVTLSCEQNLNHDAMYWYRQDPGQGLRLIYYSQIVNDFQKGDIAEGYSVSREKKESFPLTVTSAQKNPTAFYLCASSIDRAGAGEQYFGPGTRLTVT.

The J gene is TRBJ2-1, the V gene TRBV3-1 (or the pseudogene TRBV3-2); 8 positions match TRBD2. This CDR3 spans 16 amino acids. Germline V gene sequence: CDR1 LGHDT, CDR2 YNNKEL (reference sequence). V was clipped by 4 bases and J by 3 bases; unmatched bases: 8. CDR3 sequence: CASSPLSGSFYNEQFF. The CDR3 DNA is TGTGCCAGCAGCCCCCTCAGCGGGAGCTTCTACAATGAGCAGTTCTTC.

The chain joins TRBV6-5 to TRBJ2-4; D gene uncertain. The CDR3 has 13 amino acids. The V gene's germline CDR1 is MNHEY and CDR2 SVGAGI. Trimming left V 5 bases short and J 1 base short, with 6 bases between. The DNA for the CDR3 is TGTGCCAGCAGTACCCGGGCCAAAAACATTCAGTACTTC. Protein sequence: CASSTRAKNIQYF.

V gene TRBV7-2 combines with J gene TRBJ2-3; D is undetermined. The length of the CDR3 is 16 residues. Germline lookup yields CDR1 SGHTA and CDR2 FQGNSA. V was pared by 1 base and J by 2 bases, with 13 bases between. The CDR3 spells CASSLGSRFYTDTQYF. CDR3 nucleotides: TGTGCCAGCAGCTTAGGTTCGAGGTTCTACACAGATACGCAGTATTTT.

This clone was observed a single time. The chain carries TRBV2 and TRBJ1-2, with D maybe TRBD1 (5 bases). Per the germline V gene, CDR1 is SNHLY and CDR2 is FYNNEI. V was pared by 2 bases and J by 0 bases, with 13 bases between. CDR3 size: 16 residues. This CDR3 is CASSEFRRVANYGYTF. The CDR3 DNA is TGTGCCAGCAGTGAATTTCGCAGGGTAGCTAACTATGGCTACACCTTC.

V is TRBV4-1 and J is TRBJ1-5, with D perhaps TRBD1 (6 bases). Germline lookup yields CDR1 MGHRA and CDR2 YSYEKL. The CDR3 is 15 residues long. V was cut by 9 bases and J by 2 bases, with 17 bases left in between. The CDR3 spells CARILEAGGNQPQHF. In nucleotides, the CDR3 is TGCGCCAGAATCCTAGAGGCAGGGGGCAATCAGCCCCAGCATTTT.

Points on this clone: An end of the junction differs from the germline gene, which may be a read error. The chain uses TRBV5-1 and TRBJ2-7; 7 nucleotides match TRBD2. The germline V gene encodes CDR1 SGHRS and CDR2 YFSETQ. CDR3 length: 16 residues. CDR3 nucleotide sequence: TGCGCCAGCAGTTTGGGCCGTCAGAGCGGGGATTACGAGCAGTACTTC. Protein: CASSLGRQSGDYEQYF.

The genes are TRBV4-1 and TRBJ2-7; D remains unclear. The V end was cut by 1 base, the J end by 3 bases, with 16 bases between. The CDR3 covers 16 residues. In germline, CDR1 is MGHRA, CDR2 YSYEKL. CDR3 DNA: TGCGCCAGCAGCCAAGCCAGAGGCGCGAGTAGCTACGAGCAGTACTTC. It yields the protein CASSQARGASSYEQYF.

The chain joins TRBV6-1 to TRBJ1-2, with TRBD1 matching over 7 bases. Trimming cost V 1 base and J 5 bases; bases outside gene matches: 4. CDR3 length: 14 amino acids. Per the germline V gene, CDR1 is MNHNS and CDR2 is SASEGT. Written as DNA, the CDR3 is TGTGCCAGCAGTGAAGTTGGGACAGCTTATGGCTACACCTTC. As protein: CASSEVGTAYGYTF.

V gene TRBV11-2 combines with J gene TRBJ2-5, with D possibly TRBD2 on 5 matching bases. This CDR3 contains 14 residues. V was trimmed by 5 bases and J by 2 bases, leaving 12 bases between them. The germline CDR1 and CDR2 sequences are SGHAT and FQNNGV. CDR3 sequence: CASSPLPGQETQYF. Here the CDR3 DNA reads TGTGCCAGCAGCCCACTCCCGGGACAAGAGACCCAGTACTTC.

V usage is TRBV5-1 and J usage is TRBJ2-3, with 10 positions matching TRBD1. CDR3 length equals 14 residues. The germline CDR1 and CDR2 sequences are SGHRS and YFSETQ. The V and J ends lost 3 bases and 6 bases, in that order; junction bases with no gene match: 4. CDR3 protein: CASSSGQGLDTQYF. As DNA, the CDR3 is TGCGCCAGCAGCTCGGGACAGGGGCTTGATACGCAGTATTTT.

The rearrangement uses TRBV29-1 and TRBJ2-7, with 13 bases identical to TRBD2. This CDR3 has 13 amino acids. Germline lookup yields CDR1 SQVTM and CDR2 ANQGSEA. Trimming removed 6 bases from V and 4 bases from J; junction bases left unmatched: 3. CDR3 nucleotides: TGCAGCGTGGAGACTAGCGGGAGGTACGAGCAGTACTTC. It codes for CSVETSGRYEQYF.

The CDR3, as DNA: TGTGCCAGAAGCTTGGGGGACAGGGGCCTCACTGAAGCTTTCTTT. It encodes CARSLGDRGLTEAFF. This chain joins TRBV5-3 and TRBJ1-1; 10 bases fit TRBD1. Being an ORF, TRBV5-3 has a function that is uncertain. This CDR3 has 15 amino acids. V was clipped by 0 bases and J by 4 bases; unmatched bases: 3.

The chain joins TRBV6-5 to TRBJ2-1, with no clear D. Germline values: CDR1 MNHEY, CDR2 SVGAGI. There are 12 residues in the CDR3. Trimming pared 8 bases from V and 4 bases from J, leaving 9 bases between. The CDR3 coding sequence is TGTGCCAGCCTGAAAAATTACAATGAGCAGTTCTTC. Its protein product is CASLKNYNEQFF.